This T cell receptor beta chain emerged from a study of patients and donors after allogeneic stem cell transplantation. CDR1 and CDR2 (germline): MNHEY, SVGAGI. Losses at the gene ends were 6 bases for V and 4 bases for J; bases not matched to a gene: 5. The CDR3 length is 15 residues. MiXCR was run by TCRdb on the RT-PCR reads, yielding one entry per CDR3 protein. The sample consists of some 30,000 distinct CDR3 sequences, roughly a third of them appearing once. Sequencing used blood, either unsorted or a sorted T cell fraction (not recorded which). The chain has TRBV6-5 and TRBJ2-3; 12 bases are a match to TRBD2. The receptor was isolated from a human donor who was either an allogeneic HSCT recipient or a stem cell or donor lymphocyte infusion donor (not recorded which). It is not recorded whose cells these are; they may come from a transplant donor. In DNA, the CDR3 is TGTGCCAGCAGCAAACTAGCGGGAGGAGCAGATACGCAGTATTTT. Translated, it gives CASSKLAGGADTQYF.